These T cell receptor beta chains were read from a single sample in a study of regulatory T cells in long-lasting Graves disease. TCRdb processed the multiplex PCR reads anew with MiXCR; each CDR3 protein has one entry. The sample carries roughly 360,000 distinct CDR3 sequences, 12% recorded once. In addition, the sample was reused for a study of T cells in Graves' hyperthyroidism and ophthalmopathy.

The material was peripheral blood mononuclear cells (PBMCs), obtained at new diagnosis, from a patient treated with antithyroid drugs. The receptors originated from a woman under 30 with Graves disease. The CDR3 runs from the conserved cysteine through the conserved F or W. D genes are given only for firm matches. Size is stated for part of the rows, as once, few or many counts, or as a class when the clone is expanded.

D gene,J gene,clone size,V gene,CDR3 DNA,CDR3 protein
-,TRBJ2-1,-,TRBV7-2,TGTGCCAGCAGCTGGGGGCCCGGGACTACCAACAATGAGCAGTTCTTC,CASSWGPGTTNNEQFF
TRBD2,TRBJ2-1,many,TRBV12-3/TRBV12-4,TGTGCCAGCAATCCAGGCGGGAGTAGGTCCTACAATGAGCAGTTCTTC,CASNPGGSRSYNEQFF
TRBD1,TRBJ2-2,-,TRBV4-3,TGCGCCAGCAGCGGGACAGGGCAGATCGGGGAGCTGTTTTTT,CASSGTGQIGELFF
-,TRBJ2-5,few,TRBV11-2,TGTGCCAGCAGCACCTCTCCAGTCTTCCAAGAGACCCAGTACTTC,CASSTSPVFQETQYF
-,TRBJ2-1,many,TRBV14,TGTGCCAGCAGCCGAGTGACTAGGTCAAAAGGAGATGGGGATGAGCAGTTCTTC,CASSRVTRSKGDGDEQFF
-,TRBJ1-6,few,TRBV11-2,TGTGCCAGCAGCTTAGTTTTTGAGACCTTAGATAATTCACCCCTCCACTTT,CASSLVFETLDNSPLHF
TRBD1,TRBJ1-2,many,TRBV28,TGTGCCAGCAGTTTACCCCCTCCGCCAGACAGGGCGAAGGACGTTGGCTACACCTTC,CASSLPPPPDRAKDVGYTF
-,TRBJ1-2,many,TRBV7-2,TGTGCCAGCAGCTTATGGGGCACCTATGGCTACACCTTC,CASSLWGTYGYTF
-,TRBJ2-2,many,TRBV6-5,TGTGCCAGCAGTTCGACAATGAACACCGGGGAGCTGTTTTTT,CASSSTMNTGELFF
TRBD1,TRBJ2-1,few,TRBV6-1,TGTGCCAGCAGTGAGGGGACAGCTTACTCCTACAATGAGCAGTTCTTC,CASSEGTAYSYNEQFF
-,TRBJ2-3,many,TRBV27,TGTGCCAGCAGGAAACTACGGGAAGATACGCAGTATTTT,CASRKLREDTQYF
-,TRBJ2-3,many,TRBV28,TGTGCCAGCAGTTTCGCGGTTGTCACAGCCGCCGCCTTTAGCACAGATACGCAGTATTTT,CASSFAVVTAAAFSTDTQYF
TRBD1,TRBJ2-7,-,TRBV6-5,TGTGCCAGCAGTTTGGACAGGGGTTTCGACGAGCAGTACTTC,CASSLDRGFDEQYF
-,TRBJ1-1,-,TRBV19,TGTGCCAGTAACTTTAGGGGGTTGGACACTGAAGCTTTCTTT,CASNFRGLDTEAFF
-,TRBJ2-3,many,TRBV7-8,TGTGCCAGCAGCCAAGGCCAGGGGATTCGGTTAGATACGCAGTATTTT,CASSQGQGIRLDTQYF
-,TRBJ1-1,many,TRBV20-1,TGCAGTGCTAGAGCTTCCGTCCCCAGGGATTCCTCTGAAGCTTTCTTT,CSARASVPRDSSEAFF
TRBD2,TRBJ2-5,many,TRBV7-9,TGTGCCAGCAGCAAAGGCTTGGGACTAGCGGGAGTAGGGCGGCAAGAGACCCAGTACTTC,CASSKGLGLAGVGRQETQYF
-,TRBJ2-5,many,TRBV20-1,TGCAGTGCTAGTGCTGGCAGGGTATTGGCCCAGTACTTC,CSASAGRVLAQYF
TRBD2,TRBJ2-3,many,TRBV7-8,TGTGCCAGCAGCTTAATCCCGGCTAGCGGGATTATAACAGATACGCAGTATTTT,CASSLIPASGIITDTQYF
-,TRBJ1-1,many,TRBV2,TGTGCCAGCAGTGACTGGAATTCACCCTTCACTGAAGCTTTCTTT,CASSDWNSPFTEAFF
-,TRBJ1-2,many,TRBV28,TGTGCCAGCAGTTTATTGAGGGATGGCTACACCTTC,CASSLLRDGYTF
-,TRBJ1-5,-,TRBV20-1,TGCAGTGCTGGACGAATGACGGGGTCCAATCAGCCCCAGCATTTT,CSAGRMTGSNQPQHF
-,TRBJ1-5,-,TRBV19,TGTGCCACAGAGTCTCCGCGTGGGCCCCAGCATTTT,CATESPRGPQHF
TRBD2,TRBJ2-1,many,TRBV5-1,TGCGCCAGCTCGTCTAGCGGATCCCACAATGAGCAGTTCTTC,CASSSSGSHNEQFF
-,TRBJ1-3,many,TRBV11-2,TGTGCCAGCAGCTTGTGGGGACCTGGAAACACCATATATTTT,CASSLWGPGNTIYF
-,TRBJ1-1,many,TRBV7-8,TGTGCCAGCAGCTCCCGGTACGCTGAAGCTTTCTTT,CASSSRYAEAFF
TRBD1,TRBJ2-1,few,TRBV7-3,TGTGCCAGCAGCGCCTTACAGGGGGCGCGTTTTCCTGAGCAGTTCTTC,CASSALQGARFPEQFF
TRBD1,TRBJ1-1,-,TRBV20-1,TGCAGTGCTAGCGGACAGGAGTCGGACACTGAAGCTTTCTTT,CSASGQESDTEAFF
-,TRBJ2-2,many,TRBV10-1,TGCGCCAGCAGTGCGGGGACGAACACCGGGGAGCTGTTTTTT,CASSAGTNTGELFF
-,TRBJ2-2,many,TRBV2,TGTGCCAGCAGTCTCGTCACCGTAATCGGGGAGCTGTTTTTT,CASSLVTVIGELFF
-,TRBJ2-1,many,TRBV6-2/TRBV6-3,TGTGCCAGCAGTTACTCGGTGGGTTGGGCAGCGCACAATGAGCAGTTCTTC,CASSYSVGWAAHNEQFF
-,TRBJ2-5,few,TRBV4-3,TGCGCCAGCAGCCAGAGACACTTGACAGAAATACAAGAGACCCAGTACTTC,CASSQRHLTEIQETQYF
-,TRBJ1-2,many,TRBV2,TGTGCCAGCGGGAGGAGGGGGAAAGTCTACACCTTC,CASGRRGKVYTF
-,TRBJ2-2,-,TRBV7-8,TGTGCCAGCAGCCCGAGGGGGACACTAGACGGGGAGCTGTTTTTT,CASSPRGTLDGELFF
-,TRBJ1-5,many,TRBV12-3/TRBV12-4,TGTGCCAGCAGATTAACAGGAGGAAATCAGCCCCAGCATTTT,CASRLTGGNQPQHF
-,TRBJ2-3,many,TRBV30,TGTGCCTGGAGTGTAGTACTAGCAGACACAGATACGCAGTATTTT,CAWSVVLADTDTQYF
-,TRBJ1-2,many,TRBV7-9,TGTGCCAGCAGGACAGCTTTCGGCTATGGCTACACCTTC,CASRTAFGYGYTF
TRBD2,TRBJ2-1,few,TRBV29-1,TGCAGCGTAGGGGGAGCCAGCGGGGGCCTTGGTGAGCAGTTCTTC,CSVGGASGGLGEQFF
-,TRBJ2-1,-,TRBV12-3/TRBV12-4,TGTGCCAGCAGCCCCCCCCCCGGGTTGATGTACCTCAGATCCTACAATGAGCAGTTCTTC,CASSPPPGLMYLRSYNEQFF
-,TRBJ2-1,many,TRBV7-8,TGTGCCAGCAGCTTAAAGCGGACCGAGCAGTTCTTC,CASSLKRTEQFF
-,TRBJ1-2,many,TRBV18,TGTGCCAGCTCACCACCGGGCAGTAGCTATGGCTACACCTTC,CASSPPGSSYGYTF
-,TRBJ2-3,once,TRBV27,TGTGCCACCTCTAGTCGGGCGCGTTTCCGCACAGATACGCAGTATTTT,CATSSRARFRTDTQYF
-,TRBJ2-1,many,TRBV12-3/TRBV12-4,TGTGCCAGCAGTTTACGGTCGAGCTCCTACAATGAGCAGTTCTTC,CASSLRSSSYNEQFF
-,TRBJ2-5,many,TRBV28,TGTGCCAGCAGTTTTTTGGGGACCCAGTACTTC,CASSFLGTQYF
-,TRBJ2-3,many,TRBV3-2,TGTGCCAGCAGCCAATACAGGGGGGGCCCAGATACGCAGTATTTT,CASSQYRGGPDTQYF
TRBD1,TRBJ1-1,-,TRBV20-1,TGCAGTGCTAGTTCCGGACAGGGGGTCTTATCGGAAGCTTTCTTT,CSASSGQGVLSEAFF
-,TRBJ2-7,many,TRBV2,TGTGCCAGCAGCACCTTAGCGGACATCTCCTACGAGCAGTACTTC,CASSTLADISYEQYF
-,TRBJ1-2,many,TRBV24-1,TGTGCCACCAGTGACCCGGACGGTAATAACTATGGCTACACCTTC,CATSDPDGNNYGYTF
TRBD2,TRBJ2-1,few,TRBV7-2,TGTGCCAGCAGCCTTAGCGGGGGATCCTCCTACAATGAGCAGTTCTTC,CASSLSGGSSYNEQFF
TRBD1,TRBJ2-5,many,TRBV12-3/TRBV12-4,TGTGCCAGCAGCTCAGTAGGGGACAGGCGAGAGACCCAGTACTTC,CASSSVGDRRETQYF
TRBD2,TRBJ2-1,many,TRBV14,TGTGCCAGCAGCCAAGGACTAGCGGACTCCTACAATGAGCAGTTCTTC,CASSQGLADSYNEQFF
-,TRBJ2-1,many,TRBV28,TGTGCCAGCAGCCTATGGGCAGGGACCCCTGGTGTCTCCTACAATGAGCAGTTCTTC,CASSLWAGTPGVSYNEQFF